This T cell receptor beta chain stems from a study of T cells in Graves' hyperthyroidism and ophthalmopathy. This clonotype has ten or more counts. V was trimmed by 2 bases and J by 2 bases, leaving 13 bases between them. The CDR3 loop spans 16 amino acids. Germline values: CDR1 MGHRA, CDR2 YSYEKL. TCR beta CDR3 sequences were amplified from RNA transcripts. The TCR CDR3 first-round RT-PCR relied on the HTBI primer set. TCRdb reanalysed the multiplex PCR reads using MiXCR and keeps one entry per CDR3 protein. The table has about 520,000 distinct CDR3 sequences, roughly a quarter seen once. Inclusion characteristics of ophthalmopathy patients comprised a Clinical Activity Score of at least 3, a NOSPECS grade of at least 4, and duration under 3 months.

The sequence was obtained from a woman aged 25 to 39 with Graves' ophthalmopathy. The chain recombines TRBV4-1 with TRBJ1-3; the D gene is possibly TRBD1 (6 bases). What was sequenced was blood. CDR3 bases: TGCGCCAGCAGCCAAATCGCGGGGGCAACTGGAAACACCATATATTTT. Encoded protein: CASSQIAGATGNTIYF.